The clone carrying this T cell receptor beta chain was observed a handful of times. What it binds is not known. PCR primers comprised 60 Vbeta and 13 Jbeta primers. Sequencing used immunoSEQ multiplex PCR; TCRdb keeps in-frame clones, though not all of them. The repertoire consists of around 94,000 clones, with roughly 60% occurring once and the leading ten covering less than 5%. This specimen belongs to a study of cytomegalovirus exposure and HLA in healthy donors. Study at large: The study's early data release held some 85 million unique TCRs from HLA-typed donors.

Findings of the study overall: According to a later analysis, donors in an Asian-associated ancestry cluster reportedly had fewer N-insertions than the 666-donor mean. TCR beta V- and J-gene trimming was later associated with a missense DCLRE1C variant. An assumption of roughly uniform sequencing depth across donors underlay the presence/absence analyses.

This CDR3 comprises 14 residues. Germline loops: CDR1 MNHEY, CDR2 SMNVEV (reference sequence). V was pared by 3 bases and J by 6 bases, with 12 bases between. This sequence was found in a human donor in good health. The rearrangement links TRBV27 to TRBJ2-1, with D possibly being TRBD1 (5 bases). Specimen: PBMCs. The CDR3 loop is CASSFRGGPNEQFF. DNA of the CDR3: TGTGCCAGCAGTTTTAGGGGTGGTCCCAATGAGCAGTTCTTC.